This T cell receptor (beta chain) was recorded in a study of CD8 T cell repertoires and HIV-1 epitope variants (TCRdb year 2020). Some background on the complete study: Twenty-five peptides representing autologous and known Gag and Nef epitope variants were each used to stimulate T cells in separate culture wells. Using the EasySep Human T Cell Enrichment Kit, T cells were enriched and then co-cultured with an equal number of autologous T cell-negative cells acting as antigen-presenting cells. Control conditions included a CMV, EBV and flu peptide pool, the Ebola AY9 epitope as negative control, and a no-peptide well. A total of 83 T cell cultures were run, with each culture condition performed in triplicate except for one peptide, which was performed in duplicate. A 1M T cell aliquot was kept as an uncultured baseline condition, separate from the 83 T cell cultures. Cultures were maintained for nine to ten days in IMDM with gentamicin, and half-media changes adding IL-2, IL-7 and IL-15 were performed on days 3 and 7. Tested epitopes included three Gag epitope families and Nef HW9 and YT9.

TCR beta CDR3 regions were sequenced at survey depth on the immunoSEQ platform. The QIAamp DNA micro kit was used to extract genomic DNA from every cultured and uncultured CD8+ T cell population. In the paper's pipeline: Samples with under 5,000 productive reads were excluded, and this exclusion removed about 6% of the roughly 75 HIV peptide-stimulated cultures. A MANAFEST web app trimmed sequences to CDR3 and removed nonproductive sequences, CDR3s under 5 amino acids, and those not starting C or ending F/W. To count as antigen-specific, a clonotype had to be expanded in at least 2 of 3 replicates compared with the no-peptide control at FDR 0.01, and only within one epitope family. A frequency at least fivefold higher than in wells stimulated with peptides from other epitope families was additionally required for specific clonotypes. TCRdb holds this immuneACCESS table with in-frame rearrangements only. Some clones are missing; in checked studies, unresolved V genes explain under half, and the rest has no known cause. V and J calls and clone size are copied from that table; D and trimming were computed from the DNA. Within this sample are about 95,000 clones, with 60% to 80% of them counted one time only. The ten largest clones capture roughly 24% of the sample.

Concerning this clone: This clone's antigen is unknown. There are no base qualities to consult, and no much larger clone falls within one base.

The EasySep Human CD8+ T Cell Enrichment Kit was used on day 10 to isolate CD8+ T cells from every culture. Inclusive of the bounding cysteine and phenylalanine, the CDR3 is 16 residues long. Only the CDR3 DNA is retained, 48 bases long and in frame from the first base. The germline V gene provides CDR1 SGHRS and CDR2 YFSETQ. Relative to germline, V is 5 bases shorter and J is 2 bases shorter, with 20 bases between their ends. General study outcomes and caveats: The study identified about nine antigen-specific TCR beta clonotypes, 6 or 7 of which appeared to be cross-reactive for autologous or known escape epitope variants. The assay could identify only TCR beta chains and pointed to proliferation in response to antigen, not to T cell function or cytokine profile. Roughly 5 clonotypes recognized the Nef KF9 family and one the HW9 family, with no responses to the TAALDMSHF plasma variant.

The chain is assembled from TRBV5-1 and TRBJ2-7; the D gene cannot be named for sure. The source of this sequence is a male donor with HIV. Sequencing was done on a sample of uncultured baseline CD8+ T cells from peripheral blood mononuclear cells (PBMCs). The DNA reads TGCGCCAGCAGTCATACCACTACCGGAGCAGCCTACGAGCAGTACTTC. This yields the protein CASSHTTTGAAYEQYF. The variable domain in full, with residues beyond the CDR3 obtained from the reference TRBV5-1 and TRBJ2-7 genes, is KAGVTQTPRYLIKTRGQQVTLSCSPISGHRSVSWYQQTPGQGLQFLFEYFSETQRNKGNFPGRFSGRQFSNSRSEMNVSTLELGDSALYLCASSHTTTGAAYEQYFGPGTRLTVT.